These 25 T cell receptor beta chains originate from one sample sequenced in a study of OX40 agonist ivuxolimab in advanced cancers. Receptors were amplified or captured by the immunoSEQ multiplex PCR assay. Here the immuneACCESS table is served through TCRdb, limited to in-frame sequences with V and J called. Missing clones are a known gap in these copies; in checked studies unresolved V genes cover under half, and the rest lacks a known reason. In all, the sample holds about 95,000 clones, and 91% of those were seen once. 2.6% of the sample is in the top ten clones. Sequences were derived from CD4+ or CD8+ T cells sorted from blood, sampled in a trial of the OX40 agonist ivuxolimab. All receptors derive from an adult with an advanced solid tumor such as melanoma, head and neck, liver or kidney cancer.

The chain is built from TRBV25-1 and TRBJ2-1; 11 bases are a match to TRBD2. J gave up 3 bases and V 9 bases, and 7 bases lay outside the gene matches. Looked up from germline, CDR1 is MGHDK and CDR2 is SYGVNS. CDR3 length equals 15 residues. The CDR3 nucleotides read TGTGCCAGTCGGTGGACTAGCGGGTTCTACAATGAGCAGTTCTTC. Translated, it gives CASRWTSGFYNEQFF.

The chain recombines TRBV7-2 with TRBJ1-2, with D possibly being TRBD1 (5 bases). The CDR3 is 14 residues long. Germline lookup yields CDR1 SGHTA and CDR2 FQGNSA. Trimming cost V 4 bases and J 6 bases, with 15 bases left between them. In nucleotides, the CDR3 is TGTGCCAGCAGCTCGGCGGGGGGTTACGATGGCTACACCTTC. It encodes CASSSAGGYDGYTF.

Turning to this clone: Compared with germline, one end of the junction differs, possibly owing to a read error. V is TRBV5-5 and J is TRBJ2-7; 8 nucleotides match TRBD1. The CDR3 runs 14 residues. CDR1 SGHKS and CDR2 YYEKEE come from the germline V gene (reference sequence). In DNA form, the CDR3 reads TGTGCCAGCAGCGGGGGGACAGGCTCCAACGAGCAGTACTTC. It translates to CASSGGTGSNEQYF.

J is TRBJ1-5 and V is TRBV30; D is unresolved. Trimming pared 7 bases from V and 3 bases from J, leaving 1 base between. Germline CDR1 GTSNPN, CDR2 SVGIG (reference sequence). The CDR3 consists of 9 residues. The CDR3 region is CAYNQPQHF. Here the CDR3 DNA reads TGTGCCTACAATCAGCCCCAGCATTTT.

The chain joins TRBV6-6 to TRBJ2-6; tentative D call: TRBD1 (6 bases). The CDR3 totals 16 residues. Trimming took off 2 bases at V and 1 base at J, with 9 bases between the two ends. Per the germline V gene, CDR1 is MNHNY and CDR2 is SVGAGI (reference sequence). The CDR3 DNA reads TGTGCCAGCAGTTACCCGGACAGTTCTGGGGCCAACGTCCTGACTTTC. Residues: CASSYPDSSGANVLTF.

The chain links TRBV4-1 to TRBJ1-5; the D gene is possibly TRBD1 (6 bases). Trimming removed 1 base from V and 7 bases from J, with 14 bases in between. The CDR3 spans 15 residues. Germline assignment: CDR1 MGHRA and CDR2 YSYEKL. DNA of the CDR3: TGCGCCAGCAGCCAAGCGCAAACAGGGTTCCAGCCCCAGCATTTT. It yields the protein CASSQAQTGFQPQHF.

In DNA, the CDR3 is TGTGCCAGCACCCCGGGACAGGGCTACGAGCAGTACTTC. This codes for CASTPGQGYEQYF. J is TRBJ2-7 and V is TRBV28, with 9 bases lining up with TRBD1. The trim removed 7 bases at V and 3 bases at J, leaving 4 bases unmatched. Germline loops: CDR1 MDHEN, CDR2 SYDVKM. CDR3 length: 13 residues.

The chain couples TRBV7-2 to TRBJ2-1; D unresolved. CDR1 is SGHTA, CDR2 FQGNSA, per germline. V was pared by 2 bases and J by 4 bases, with 12 bases between. The CDR3 totals 15 residues. Here the CDR3 DNA reads TGTGCCAGCAGCTTAAGCAGAGGCCATTACAATGAGCAGTTCTTC. This codes for CASSLSRGHYNEQFF.

CDR3: CASSSTGTGDGETQYF. The CDR3 region has the DNA TGTGCCAGCAGCTCTACCGGGACAGGGGATGGAGAGACCCAGTACTTC. The rearrangement joins TRBV7-2 to TRBJ2-5; TRBD1 matches at 10 bases. CDR1 is SGHTA, CDR2 FQGNSA, per germline. This CDR3 contains 16 residues. Trimming took 4 bases from V and 4 from J; bases not matched to a gene: 9.

The chain has TRBV11-2 and TRBJ1-1; TRBD1 matches at 10 bases. V shed 2 bases, J shed 7 bases, and the junction held 7 bases outside the gene matches. CDR1 SGHAT and CDR2 FQNNGV come from the germline V gene. This CDR3 is built from 15 residues. CDR3: CASSLYRDRGYEAFF. The CDR3 DNA reads TGTGCCAGCAGCTTATACCGGGACAGGGGATATGAAGCTTTCTTT.

The chain recombines TRBV5-3 with TRBJ1-1; TRBD1 aligns across 11 bases. TRBV5-3 is an ORF for which the function is uncertain. Trimming at V came to 4 bases and at J to 1 base, leaving 12 bases not matched to a gene. CDR3 length equals 18 residues. CDR3: CARSLRTGGILGNTEAFF. The CDR3 bases are TGTGCCAGAAGCCTGCGGACAGGGGGCATATTGGGGAACACTGAAGCTTTCTTT.

The V gene is TRBV9, the J gene TRBJ2-1, with 11 bases aligning to TRBD2. This CDR3 comprises 15 residues. CDR1 and CDR2 from the germline V gene are SGDLS and YYNGEE. The junction had 7 bases not matched to a gene; V was cut back by 4 bases and J by 7 bases. The CDR3 loop is CASSPRLAGYNEQFF. The CDR3 DNA reads as TGTGCCAGCAGCCCCCGACTAGCGGGATATAATGAGCAGTTCTTC.

V usage is TRBV5-8 and J usage is TRBJ2-2; the D gene is possibly TRBD1 (5 bases). The V gene lost 2 bases and the J gene lost 2 bases, with 13 bases spanning the gap. The CDR3 has 16 residues. Per germline, CDR1 SGHTS and CDR2 YDEGEE. CDR3 bases: TGTGCCAGCAGCTTTTCGTGGACAACAAACACCGGGGAGCTGTTTTTT. This gives the protein CASSFSWTTNTGELFF.

The chain carries TRBV7-3 and TRBJ2-3; 7 bases map to TRBD1. This CDR3 has 14 residues. Germline V gives CDR1 SGHTA, CDR2 FQGTGA. V was clipped by 6 bases and J by 3 bases; unmatched bases: 6. The CDR3 loop reads CASSSGTVTDTQYF. CDR3 bases: TGTGCCAGCAGTTCCGGGACAGTTACAGATACGCAGTATTTT.

This chain uses TRBV4-2 with TRBJ1-2, with D perhaps TRBD1 (5 bases). Trimming cost V 3 bases and J 2 bases, with 10 bases left between them. From germline, CDR1 is LGHNA and CDR2 YNFKEQ. The CDR3 has 14 amino acids. The CDR3 protein is CASSQTVGNYGYTF. The CDR3 DNA sequence: TGTGCCAGCAGCCAGACAGTGGGGAACTATGGCTACACCTTC.

V and J are TRBV28 and TRBJ2-1; no clear D gene. The CDR3 extends over 16 amino acids. Trimming stripped 3 bases from V and 2 bases from J, with 14 bases between. The V gene's germline CDR1 is MDHEN and CDR2 SYDVKM. CDR3 amino acids: CASSLDEVAAYNEQFF. Here the CDR3 DNA reads TGTGCCAGCAGTTTGGATGAGGTGGCGGCCTACAATGAGCAGTTCTTC.

The genes are TRBV28 and TRBJ2-7; possibly TRBD2 for D (5 bases). The CDR3 totals 12 residues. The ends were cut back, 11 bases at V and 0 bases at J, with 11 bases in the middle. Germline V gene lookup returns CDR1 MDHEN and CDR2 SYDVKM. CDR3 region: CASIGISYEQYF. The CDR3 coding sequence is TGTGCCTCTATCGGGATCTCCTACGAGCAGTACTTC.

The chain recombines TRBV9 with TRBJ2-7; 9 nucleotides agree with TRBD1. J lost 3 bases, V lost 0 bases, and 4 bases had no gene match. CDR1 SGDLS and CDR2 YYNGEE come from the germline V gene. The CDR3 consists of 15 residues. The CDR3 region has the DNA TGTGCCAGCAGCGTAGGAGGACAGGGGTACTACGAGCAGTACTTC. Translation gives CASSVGGQGYYEQYF.

The genes are TRBV9 and TRBJ1-1; D is possibly TRBD1 (6 bases). The germline CDR1 and CDR2 sequences are SGDLS and YYNGEE. CDR3 length: 13 amino acids. V was trimmed by 0 bases and J by 5 bases, leaving 8 bases between them. CDR3 nucleotide sequence: TGTGCCAGCAGCGTAGACCAGGGGACTGAAGCTTTCTTT. Translation gives CASSVDQGTEAFF.

J is TRBJ1-5 and V is TRBV6-1; D is unclear. This CDR3 comprises 15 residues. Looked up from germline, CDR1 is MNHNS and CDR2 is SASEGT. Trimming cost V 5 bases and J 0 bases, with 11 bases left between them. The CDR3 protein is CASSLIHNSNQPQHF. As DNA, the CDR3 is TGTGCCAGCAGTCTAATCCACAATAGCAATCAGCCCCAGCATTTT.

This chain's CDR3 is CASSQEIPGTPQGEQYF. CDR3 DNA sequence: TGCGCCAGCAGCCAAGAAATTCCCGGGACGCCACAGGGCGAGCAGTACTTC. The rearrangement uses TRBV4-1 and TRBJ2-7; TRBD1 is a possible D gene (6 bases). With 0 bases removed from V and 6 bases from J, the gap between germline ends came to 21 bases. The CDR3 is made up of 17 amino acids. Germline CDR1 MGHRA, CDR2 YSYEKL.

This clone was observed once. This chain connects TRBV29-1 to TRBJ2-5; D possibly matches TRBD1 or TRBD2 (6 bases each). Germline CDR1 is SQVTM and CDR2 is ANQGSEA. Trimming shortened V by 2 bases and J by 5 bases, and 9 bases separated the two germline ends. CDR3 length equals 12 residues. The CDR3 nucleotides are TGCAGCGTTGAACTAGGGGGGGAGACCCAGTACTTC. Its translation: CSVELGGETQYF.

The genes are TRBV27 and TRBJ1-1; D may be TRBD1 (5 bases). The CDR3 length is 13 residues. V was shortened by 9 bases and J by 3 bases, with 14 bases between the two germline ends. Germline CDR1 is MNHEY and CDR2 is SMNVEV (reference sequence). The CDR3 reads CASPEGTHTEAFF. In DNA, the CDR3 is TGTGCCAGTCCCGAGGGGACGCACACTGAAGCTTTCTTT.

This clone was seen only once. CDR3 in DNA: TGCGCCAGCAGCTTTGGCCAGGGGGTTGAAGCTTTCTTT. As protein: CASSFGQGVEAFF. The chain employs TRBV5-1 and TRBJ1-1; 7 positions agree with TRBD1. The V and J ends lost 2 bases and 7 bases, in that order; junction bases with no gene match: 5. The CDR3 spans 13 residues. Germline loops: CDR1 SGHRS, CDR2 YFSETQ.

This sequence joins TRBV30 and TRBJ2-5; no reliable D call. Trimming took 0 bases from V and 3 from J, leaving 8 bases between them. This CDR3 region has 13 residues. Germline CDR1 reads GTSNPN; CDR2 reads SVGIG (reference sequence). The CDR3 region has the DNA TGTGCCTGGAGTGTATCTAGAAAAGAGACCCAGTACTTC. This sequence encodes CAWSVSRKETQYF.